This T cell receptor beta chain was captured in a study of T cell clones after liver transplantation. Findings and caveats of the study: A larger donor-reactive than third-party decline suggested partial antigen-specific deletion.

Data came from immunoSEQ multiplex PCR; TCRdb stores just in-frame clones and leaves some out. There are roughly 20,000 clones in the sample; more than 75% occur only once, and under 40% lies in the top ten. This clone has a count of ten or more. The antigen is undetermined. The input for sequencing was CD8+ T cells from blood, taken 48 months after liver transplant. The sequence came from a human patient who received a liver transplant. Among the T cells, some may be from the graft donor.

CDR3 in DNA: TGTGCCACCAGCAGAGGGCGGGGGGAAAATCAGCCCCAGCATTTT. Translating it yields CATSRGRGENQPQHF. The gene calls are TRBV15 and TRBJ1-5; D perhaps matches TRBD1 (5 bases). The CDR3 extends over 15 amino acids. Germline values: CDR1 LNHNV, CDR2 YYDKDF (reference sequence). The V end was cut by 1 base, the J end by 4 bases, with 11 bases between.